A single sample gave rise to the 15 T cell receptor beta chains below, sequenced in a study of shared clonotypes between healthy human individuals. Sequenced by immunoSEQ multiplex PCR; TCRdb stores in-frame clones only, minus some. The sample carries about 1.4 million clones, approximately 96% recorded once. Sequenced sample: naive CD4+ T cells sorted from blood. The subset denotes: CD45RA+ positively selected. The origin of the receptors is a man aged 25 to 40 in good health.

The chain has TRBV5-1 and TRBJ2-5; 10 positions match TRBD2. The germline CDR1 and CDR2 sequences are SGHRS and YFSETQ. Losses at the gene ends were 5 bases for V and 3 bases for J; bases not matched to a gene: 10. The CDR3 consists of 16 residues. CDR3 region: CASRGAGGPMKETQYF. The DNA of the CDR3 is TGCGCCAGCAGAGGAGCGGGAGGGCCTATGAAAGAGACCCAGTACTTC.

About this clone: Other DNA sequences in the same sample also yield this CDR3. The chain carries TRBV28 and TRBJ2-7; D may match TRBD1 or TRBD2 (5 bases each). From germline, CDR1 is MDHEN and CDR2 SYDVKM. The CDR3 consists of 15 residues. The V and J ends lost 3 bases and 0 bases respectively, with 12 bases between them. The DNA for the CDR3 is TGTGCCAGCAGTTTCCCCGGGACCGGCTCCTACGAGCAGTACTTC. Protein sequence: CASSFPGTGSYEQYF.

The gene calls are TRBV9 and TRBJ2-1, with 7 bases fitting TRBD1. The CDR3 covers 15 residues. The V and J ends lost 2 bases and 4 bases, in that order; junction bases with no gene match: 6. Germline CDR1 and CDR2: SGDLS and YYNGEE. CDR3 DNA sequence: TGTGCCAGCAGCGTGGACAGGCTTCGGTACAATGAGCAGTTCTTC. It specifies CASSVDRLRYNEQFF.

The CDR3 region has the DNA TGTGCCAGCAGTTTAACGCGGGTGGAGCTGTTTTTT. Its translation: CASSLTRVELFF. The gene calls are TRBV6-6 and TRBJ2-2; D might be TRBD2 (5 bases). The CDR3 contains 12 residues. V was pared by 4 bases and J by 10 bases, with 10 bases between. CDR1 MNHNY and CDR2 SVGAGI come from the germline V gene (reference sequence).

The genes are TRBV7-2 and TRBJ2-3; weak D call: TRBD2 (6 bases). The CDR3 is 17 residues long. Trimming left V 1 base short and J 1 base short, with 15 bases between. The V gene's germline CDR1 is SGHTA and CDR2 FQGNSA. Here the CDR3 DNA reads TGTGCCAGCAGCTTAGATTACACGGGCGGGGGCACAGATACGCAGTATTTT. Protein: CASSLDYTGGGTDTQYF.

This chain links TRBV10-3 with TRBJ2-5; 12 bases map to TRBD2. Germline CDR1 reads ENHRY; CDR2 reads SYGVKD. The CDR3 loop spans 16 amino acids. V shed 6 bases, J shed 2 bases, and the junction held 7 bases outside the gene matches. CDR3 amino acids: CAISGGTSGLQETQYF. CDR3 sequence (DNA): TGTGCCATCAGCGGCGGGACTAGCGGGTTACAAGAGACCCAGTACTTC.

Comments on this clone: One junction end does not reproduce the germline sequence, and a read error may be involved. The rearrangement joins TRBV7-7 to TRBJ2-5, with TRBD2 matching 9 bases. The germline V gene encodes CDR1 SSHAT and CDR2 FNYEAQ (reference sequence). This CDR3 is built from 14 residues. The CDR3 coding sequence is TGTGCTAGCAGCCGGACTAGCGTAGGGGGGACCCAGTACTTC. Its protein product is CASSRTSVGGTQYF.

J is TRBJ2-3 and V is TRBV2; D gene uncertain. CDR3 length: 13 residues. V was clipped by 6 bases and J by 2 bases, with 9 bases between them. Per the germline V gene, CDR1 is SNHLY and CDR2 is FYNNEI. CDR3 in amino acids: CASRLTYTDTQYF. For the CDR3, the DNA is TGTGCCAGCAGGCTAACCTACACAGATACGCAGTATTTT.

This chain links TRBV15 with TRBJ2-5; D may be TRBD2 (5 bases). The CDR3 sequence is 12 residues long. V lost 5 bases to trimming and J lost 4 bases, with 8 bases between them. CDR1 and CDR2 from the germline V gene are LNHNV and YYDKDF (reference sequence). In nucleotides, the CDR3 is TGTGCCACCAGCTCCCTAGCAGAGACCCAGTACTTC. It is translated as CATSSLAETQYF.

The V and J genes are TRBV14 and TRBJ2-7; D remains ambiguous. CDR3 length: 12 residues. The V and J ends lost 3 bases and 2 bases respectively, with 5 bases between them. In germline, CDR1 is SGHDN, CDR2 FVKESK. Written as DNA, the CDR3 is TGTGCCAGCAGCCACGACACCTACGAGCAGTACTTC. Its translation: CASSHDTYEQYF.

CDR3 residues: CASSLRGFHEQYF. DNA of the CDR3: TGTGCCAGCAGTTTACGCGGATTCCACGAGCAGTACTTC. The rearrangement links TRBV27 to TRBJ2-7; D is uncertain. Trimming shortened V by 2 bases and J by 5 bases, and 10 bases separated the two germline ends. CDR3 length: 13 amino acids. Germline V gene lookup returns CDR1 MNHEY and CDR2 SMNVEV (reference sequence).

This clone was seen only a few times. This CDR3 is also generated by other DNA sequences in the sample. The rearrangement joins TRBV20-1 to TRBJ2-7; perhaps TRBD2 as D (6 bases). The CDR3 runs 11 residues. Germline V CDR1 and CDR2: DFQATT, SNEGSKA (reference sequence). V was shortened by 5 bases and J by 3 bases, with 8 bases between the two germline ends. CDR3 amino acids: CSAAGIYEQYF. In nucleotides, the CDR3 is TGCAGTGCTGCGGGAATCTACGAGCAGTACTTC.

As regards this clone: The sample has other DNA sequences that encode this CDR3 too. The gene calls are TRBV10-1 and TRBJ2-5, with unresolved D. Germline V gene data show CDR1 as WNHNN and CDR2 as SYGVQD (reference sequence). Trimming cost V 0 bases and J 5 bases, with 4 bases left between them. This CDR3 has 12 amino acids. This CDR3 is CASSESRETQYF. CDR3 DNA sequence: TGCGCCAGCAGTGAGTCTCGTGAGACCCAGTACTTC.

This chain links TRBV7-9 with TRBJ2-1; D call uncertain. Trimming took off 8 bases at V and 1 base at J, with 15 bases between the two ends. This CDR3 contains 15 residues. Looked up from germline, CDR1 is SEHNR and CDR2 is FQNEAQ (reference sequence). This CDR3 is CASDLRAISYNEQFF. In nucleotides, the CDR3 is TGTGCCAGCGACCTCAGAGCGATTTCCTACAATGAGCAGTTCTTC.

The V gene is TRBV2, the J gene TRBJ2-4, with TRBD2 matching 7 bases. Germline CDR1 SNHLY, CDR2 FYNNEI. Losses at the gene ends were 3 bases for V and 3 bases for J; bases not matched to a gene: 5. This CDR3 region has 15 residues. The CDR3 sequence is CASSEERGVKNIQYF. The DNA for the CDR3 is TGTGCCAGCAGTGAGGAGCGGGGTGTCAAAAACATTCAGTACTTC.